The next 25 T cell receptor beta chains were all read from a single sample in a study of identical twins. In TCRdb, the 5' RACE reads were re-called with MiXCR into one record per CDR3 protein. The data show hundreds of thousands of distinct CDR3 sequences, with approximately 6.1% seen just once and around 1.9% held by the top ten. Sequencing was done on a sample of naive T cells sorted from blood. These receptors were taken from a man aged 18-30 years in good health.

This clonotype appeared many times. The CDR3 here is CATSGLNLGDEQFF. In nucleotides, the CDR3 is TGTGCCACCTCTGGACTAAACTTGGGCGATGAGCAGTTCTTC. V is TRBV14 and J is TRBJ2-1, with D possibly matching TRBD2 (6 bases). Trimming cost V 10 bases and J 8 bases, with 21 bases left between them. The CDR3 runs to 14 residues. Germline lookup yields CDR1 SGHDN and CDR2 FVKESK.

This clonotype occurred a few times. CDR3: CASSFSGQGQDTQYF. CDR3 bases: TGTGCCAGCAGTTTCTCCGGACAGGGACAGGATACGCAGTATTTT. The chain carries TRBV28 and TRBJ2-3, with 8 bases identical to TRBD1. Germline V lookup: CDR1 MDHEN, CDR2 SYDVKM. This CDR3 contains 15 residues. V trimming: 3 bases; J trimming: 6 bases; junction bases outside the gene matches: 8.

This clonotype was seen repeatedly, ten times or more. The chain couples TRBV3-1 to TRBJ2-1; either TRBD1 or TRBD2 may supply D (5 bases each). The V end was cut by 1 base, the J end by 1 base, with 8 bases between. In germline, CDR1 is LGHDT, CDR2 YNNKEL (reference sequence). The CDR3 runs to 15 residues. CDR3 region: CASSQGGVSYNEQFF. The DNA of the CDR3 is TGTGCCAGCAGCCAAGGAGGGGTTTCCTACAATGAGCAGTTCTTC.

The CDR3 DNA sequence: TGTGCCAGCAGTAAGGGGCTAAGGCGGGAGGCTAATGAAAAACTGTTTTTT. Its translation: CASSKGLRREANEKLFF. V usage is TRBV27 and J usage is TRBJ1-4; the D gene is possibly TRBD1 (5 bases). The V end was cut by 5 bases, the J end by 3 bases, with 19 bases between. This CDR3 has 17 amino acids. Germline loops: CDR1 MNHEY, CDR2 SMNVEV (reference sequence).

In its sample, this clonotype was seen a few times. The chain has TRBV14 and TRBJ2-5; unclear D gene. V was clipped by 0 bases and J by 2 bases, with 16 bases between them. The CDR3 has 17 amino acids. Germline V gene lookup returns CDR1 SGHDN and CDR2 FVKESK. The DNA of the CDR3 is TGTGCCAGCAGCCAAGATCAGGCCTTAGAACTTCAAGAGACCCAGTACTTC. Its translation: CASSQDQALELQETQYF.

This clonotype showed up just a few times. This rearrangement joins TRBV24-1 to TRBJ1-1; D is unresolved. V was cut by 4 bases and J by 6 bases, with 11 bases left in between. The V gene's germline CDR1 is KGHDR and CDR2 SFDVKD. The CDR3 length is 13 residues. The CDR3 region has the DNA TGTGCCACCAGTGACCCTACAAGTGCTGAAGCTTTCTTT. Protein product: CATSDPTSAEAFF.

At least ten counts were recorded for this clonotype. The chain carries TRBV29-1 and TRBJ1-1, with D unclear. Deletions cut 1 base from V and 0 bases from J, with 6 bases between. The CDR3 has 13 amino acids. CDR1 and CDR2 (germline): SQVTM, ANQGSEA. CDR3 residues: CSVEAGVNTEAFF. The CDR3 coding sequence is TGCAGCGTTGAAGCGGGAGTGAACACTGAAGCTTTCTTT. The complete variable domain, with remaining parts taken from reference TRBV29-1 and TRBJ1-1, reads SAVISQKPSRDICQRGTSLTIQCQVDSQVTMMFWYRQQPGQSLTLIATANQGSEATYESGFVIDKFPISRPNLTFSTLTVSNMSPEDSSIYLCSVEAGVNTEAFFGQGTRLTVV.

Only a few counts were recorded for this clonotype. The gene calls are TRBV20-1 and TRBJ2-3; D may be TRBD2 (5 bases). Germline values: CDR1 DFQATT, CDR2 SNEGSKA (reference sequence). Trimming shortened V by 4 bases and J by 4 bases, and 12 bases separated the two germline ends. The CDR3 covers 13 residues. The CDR3 DNA reads TGCAGTGCTAATCAACTAGTTGCAGATACGCAGTATTTT. It is translated as CSANQLVADTQYF.

This clonotype was detected ten times or more. The CDR3 does not close with the conserved phenylalanine or tryptophan, likely indicating a read error. The limits of the CDR3 on the DNA are not certain, so only TCRdb's listed CDR3 is given. The chain is built from TRBV20-1 and TRBJ2-1. The CDR3 spans 8 residues, counting both ends. CDR1 and CDR2 from the germline V gene are DFQATT and SNEGSKA (reference sequence). This CDR3 is CSARVPTL.

The chain joins TRBV5-1 to TRBJ1-2, with D possibly TRBD1 on 6 matching bases. Trimming took 7 bases from V and 3 from J, leaving 13 bases between them. The CDR3 spans 13 residues. Germline CDR1 reads SGHRS; CDR2 reads YFSETQ. CDR3: CASARGEHYGYTF. For the CDR3, the DNA is TGCGCCAGCGCGAGGGGGGAACACTATGGCTACACCTTC.

This clonotype was observed at least ten times. The chain joins TRBV27 to TRBJ2-7, with 8 bases identical to TRBD2. This CDR3 contains 13 residues. The junction had 7 bases not matched to a gene; V was cut back by 6 bases and J by 6 bases. The germline V gene encodes CDR1 MNHEY and CDR2 SMNVEV (reference sequence). CDR3 coding DNA: TGTGCCAGCAGCCCGACCGGGAGGGCCGAGCAGTACTTC. This gives the protein CASSPTGRAEQYF.

The chain has TRBV12-3 or TRBV12-4 and TRBJ2-3; 14 positions agree with TRBD2. This CDR3 is built from 18 residues. The V gene end was trimmed by 11 bases and the J gene end by 4 bases; junction bases not matched to a gene: 17. This CDR3 is CADSFAGQTSGRADTQYF. The CDR3 coding sequence is TGTGCCGACAGTTTCGCAGGCCAGACTAGCGGGAGGGCAGATACGCAGTATTTT.

The chain is built from TRBV7-8 and TRBJ1-6, with 9 bases fitting TRBD1. V lost 5 bases, J lost 10 bases, and 9 bases stayed unmatched. In germline, CDR1 is SGHVS, CDR2 FQNEAQ. There are 15 residues in the CDR3. The CDR3 protein is CASSLTGGLGSPLHF. CDR3 sequence (DNA): TGTGCCAGCAGCCTAACAGGGGGCTTAGGGTCACCCCTCCACTTT. Together with reference TRBV7-8 and TRBJ1-6, the CDR3 gives the full variable domain: GAGVSQSPRYKVAKRGQDVALRCDPISGHVSLFWYQQALGQGPEFLTYFQNEAQLDKSGLPSDRFFAERPEGSVSTLKIQRTQQEDSAVYLCASSLTGGLGSPLHFGNGTRLTVT.

In its sample, this clonotype was seen a few times. This sequence joins TRBV20-1 and TRBJ2-3, with 9 bases that match TRBD2. CDR1 and CDR2 (germline): DFQATT, SNEGSKA (reference sequence). The ends lost 0 bases at V and 6 bases at J; junction bases unmatched: 16. CDR3 length equals 18 residues. CDR3 sequence (DNA): TGCAGTGCTAGAGAGTCTCTAGGGTGGACTAGCGTATCTGATACGCAGTATTTT. Amino acid sequence: CSARESLGWTSVSDTQYF.

This clonotype was counted many times. The V gene is TRBV5-1, the J gene TRBJ1-4; a possible D gene is TRBD1 (5 bases). Trimming cost V 2 bases and J 8 bases, with 13 bases left between them. The CDR3 has 14 residues. Per germline, CDR1 SGHRS and CDR2 YFSETQ. CDR3 sequence: CASSLEGVGEKLFF. In nucleotides, the CDR3 is TGCGCCAGCAGCTTAGAAGGGGTCGGCGAAAAACTGTTTTTT.

This clonotype has ten or more counts. The V call is TRBV29-1, the J call TRBJ2-5; tentative D call: TRBD1 (5 bases). Trimming shortened V by 3 bases and J by 6 bases, and 17 bases separated the two germline ends. The germline CDR1 and CDR2 sequences are SQVTM and ANQGSEA. The CDR3 consists of 14 residues. The CDR3 is CSVEIGRGTKTQYF. The CDR3 DNA reads as TGCAGCGTTGAGATTGGAAGGGGTACTAAGACCCAGTACTTC.

This clonotype was counted a few times. The rearrangement uses TRBV7-2 and TRBJ2-5; TRBD1 might be the D (6 bases). CDR1 and CDR2 from the germline V gene are SGHTA and FQGNSA. The CDR3 runs to 13 residues. V shed 4 bases and J shed 5 bases, with 11 bases lying between them. The CDR3 sequence is CASSYNREETQYF. In nucleotides, the CDR3 is TGTGCCAGCAGCTATAACAGGGAGGAGACCCAGTACTTC.

This clonotype was recorded a few times. The CDR3 coding sequence is TGTGCCAGCAGCTTAGCTCCCAGCAGCTACGAGCAGTACGTC. It encodes CASSLAPSSYEQYV. The chain links TRBV7-6 to TRBJ2-7; D is unclear. The V gene's germline CDR1 is SGHVS and CDR2 FNYEAQ. V was pared by 0 bases and J by 3 bases, with 9 bases between. This CDR3 is 14 amino acids long.

The sample holds many counts of this clonotype. The chain's CDR3 is CASSDRDPQETQYF. CDR3 nucleotide sequence: TGTGCCAGCAGTGATCGGGACCCTCAAGAGACCCAGTACTTC. The rearrangement uses TRBV6-1 and TRBJ2-5; D may be TRBD1 or TRBD2 (5 bases each). Trimming removed 3 bases from V and 2 bases from J, with 10 bases in between. CDR1 is MNHNS and CDR2 is SASEGT in the germline V gene. This CDR3 has 14 amino acids.

This clonotype was detected many times. The rearrangement joins TRBV27 to TRBJ2-2; 8 bases match TRBD1. The CDR3 sequence is 15 residues long. Per the germline V gene, CDR1 is MNHEY and CDR2 is SMNVEV (reference sequence). The ends lost 4 bases at V and 6 bases at J; junction bases unmatched: 7. The CDR3 DNA reads as TGTGCCAGCAGTTCCGGGACAGGTGGCCCCGGGGAGCTGTTTTTT. Translating it yields CASSSGTGGPGELFF.

This clonotype was counted between two and nine times. The chain is built from TRBV9 and TRBJ2-2, with 7 bases fitting TRBD2. The CDR3 runs to 14 residues. Unmatched junction bases numbered 3, after V lost 1 base and J lost 6 bases. Looked up from germline, CDR1 is SGDLS and CDR2 is YYNGEE. CDR3 in DNA: TGTGCCAGCAGCGTAAGCGGGATTGCCGGGGAGCTGTTTTTT. Translated, it gives CASSVSGIAGELFF.

In its sample, this clonotype was seen many times. The chain couples TRBV6-1 to TRBJ2-7; TRBD1 aligns across 7 bases. CDR3 length: 15 residues. Germline CDR1 and CDR2: MNHNS and SASEGT. V gave up 6 bases and J gave up 4 bases; unmatched junction bases: 12. Written as DNA, the CDR3 is TGTGCCAGCAGCCAGACCGGGACAGAGATATACGAGCAGTACTTC. Translation: CASSQTGTEIYEQYF.

This clonotype was counted between two and nine times. CDR3 nucleotides: TGCGCCAGCAAGTCTCGGCTAGACACAGATACGCAGTATTTT. Its protein is CASKSRLDTDTQYF. This sequence joins TRBV5-1 and TRBJ2-3; D uncertain. The CDR3 runs 14 residues. V was pared by 6 bases and J by 2 bases, with 13 bases between. Germline CDR1 reads SGHRS; CDR2 reads YFSETQ.

This clonotype was recorded at least ten times. The chain joins TRBV6-2 or TRBV6-3 to TRBJ2-2; no firm D call. The germline V gene has CDR1 MNHEY and CDR2 SVGEGT. The V gene lost 7 bases and the J gene lost 1 base, with 7 bases spanning the gap. This CDR3 comprises 13 residues. CDR3 protein: CASNRKNTGELFF. The CDR3 DNA reads TGTGCCAGCAACCGCAAGAACACCGGGGAGCTGTTTTTT.

The CDR3 reads CATSDLGGISSYNEQFF. The CDR3 bases are TGTGCCACCAGTGATTTAGGCGGGATCAGCTCCTACAATGAGCAGTTCTTC. The V gene is TRBV24-1, the J gene TRBJ2-1; weak D call: TRBD2 (6 bases). Germline V CDR1 and CDR2: KGHDR, SFDVKD. The V end lost 1 base, the J end lost 0 bases, and 12 bases lay between the germline ends. The CDR3 has 17 residues.